This T cell receptor (beta chain) was sequenced for a study of blood T cell repertoires in COVID-19. For the study at large: The origin of the acute and convalescent COVID-19 samples was the United States, Italy and Spain. PBMCs, B-cell-depleted T cells, or T cells were the source of the cDNA or gDNA that made up the material.

In the authors' methods: Reference gene primer amplification gave estimated nucleated cell counts. Sequencing was performed with immunoSEQ multiplex PCR; in TCRdb, only in-frame clones are kept and a portion is missing. That table furnishes V, J and clone size, whereas the DNA furnished D and trimming. The sample carries 90,000 to 120,000 clones, 80% recorded once. The CDR3 totals 13 residues. The germline V gene encodes CDR1 SGHKS and CDR2 YYEKEE (reference sequence). The germline V and J ends were trimmed by 4 bases and 1 base, with 8 bases remaining between them. This clone was detected only a few times.

This rearrangement joins TRBV5-5 to TRBJ1-1; D gene unclear. This receptor was obtained from an older man with acute or convalescent COVID-19. The sequenced sample consisted of peripheral blood. The CDR3 sequence is CASSPPRNTEAFF. The CDR3 bases are TGTGCCAGCAGCCCCCCCCGGAACACTGAAGCTTTCTTT. The variable domain in full, completed from reference TRBV5-5 and TRBJ1-1, reads DAGVTQSPTHLIKTRGQQVTLRCSPISGHKSVSWYQQVLGQGPQFIFQYYEKEERGRGNFPDRFSARQFPNYSSELNVNALLLGDSALYLCASSPPRNTEAFFGQGTRLTVV.